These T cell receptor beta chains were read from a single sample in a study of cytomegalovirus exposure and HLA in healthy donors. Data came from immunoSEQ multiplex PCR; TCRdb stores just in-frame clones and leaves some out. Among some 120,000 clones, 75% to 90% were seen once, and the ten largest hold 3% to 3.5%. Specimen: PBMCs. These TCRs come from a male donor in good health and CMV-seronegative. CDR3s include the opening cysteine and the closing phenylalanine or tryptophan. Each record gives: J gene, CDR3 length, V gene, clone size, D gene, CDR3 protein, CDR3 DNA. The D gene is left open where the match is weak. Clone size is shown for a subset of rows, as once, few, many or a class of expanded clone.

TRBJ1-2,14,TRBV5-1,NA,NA,CASSLTAGNYGYTF,TGCGCCAGCAGCCTCACCGCGGGAAACTATGGCTACACCTTC
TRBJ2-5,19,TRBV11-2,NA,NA,CASSLDRSYGGSELGTQYF,TGTGCCAGCAGCTTAGACCGGTCTTACGGAGGTTCGGAACTGGGGACCCAGTACTTC
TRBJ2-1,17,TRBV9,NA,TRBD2,CASSVDPSGGVYNEQFF,TGTGCCAGCAGCGTAGACCCTAGCGGGGGGGTATACAATGAGCAGTTCTTC
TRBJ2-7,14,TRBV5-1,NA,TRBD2,CASKSGGLSYEQYF,TGCGCCAGCAAAAGCGGGGGGCTTTCCTACGAGCAGTACTTC
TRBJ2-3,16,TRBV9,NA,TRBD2,CASSVGSGGFSDTQYF,TGTGCCAGCAGCGTAGGTAGCGGGGGGTTTTCAGATACGCAGTATTTT
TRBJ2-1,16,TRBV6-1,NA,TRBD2,CASSAIPGGPYNEQFF,TGTGCCAGCAGTGCCATCCCGGGGGGTCCCTACAATGAGCAGTTCTTC
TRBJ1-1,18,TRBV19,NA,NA,CASSMFHSRPVPNTEAFF,TGTGCCAGTAGTATGTTTCATTCGCGGCCGGTTCCCAACACTGAAGCTTTCTTT
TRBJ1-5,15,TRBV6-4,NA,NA,CASSEQYHSNQPQHF,TGTGCCAGCAGTGAACAGTACCATAGCAATCAGCCCCAGCATTTT
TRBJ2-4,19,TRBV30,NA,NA,CAWNKATGVWGVAKNSQYF,TGTGCCTGGAATAAGGCAACGGGGGTTTGGGGGGTAGCCAAAAACAGTCAGTACTTC
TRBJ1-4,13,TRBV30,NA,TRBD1,CACSGQGNEKLFF,TGTGCCTGCTCGGGACAGGGAAACGAAAAACTGTTTTTT
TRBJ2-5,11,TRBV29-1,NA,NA,CSVVPVETQYF,TGCAGCGTTGTTCCGGTGGAGACCCAGTACTTC
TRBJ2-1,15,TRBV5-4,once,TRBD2,CASSLKRELRNEQFF,TGTGCCAGCAGCTTGAAGCGGGAGCTGAGGAATGAGCAGTTCTTC
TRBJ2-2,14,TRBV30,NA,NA,CARDTGPFTGELFF,TGTGCCCGGGATACAGGGCCCTTCACCGGGGAGCTGTTTTTT
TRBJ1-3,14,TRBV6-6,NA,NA,CASSPGYSGNTIYF,TGTGCCAGCAGTCCAGGGTACTCTGGAAACACCATATATTTT
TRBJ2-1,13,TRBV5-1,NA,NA,CASSLERGNEQFF,TGCGCCAGCAGCTTGGAACGAGGCAATGAGCAGTTCTTC
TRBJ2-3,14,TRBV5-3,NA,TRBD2,CATSGLAGTDTQYF,TGTGCCACCTCGGGACTAGCGGGCACAGATACGCAGTATTTT
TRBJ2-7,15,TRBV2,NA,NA,CASSAGQVGVSEQYF,TGTGCCAGCAGTGCCGGACAAGTTGGCGTCTCCGAGCAGTACTTC
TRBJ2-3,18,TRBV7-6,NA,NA,CASSTGRVTGRGGNTQYF,TGTGCCAGCAGCACTGGTCGGGTGACCGGGAGAGGAGGAAATACGCAGTATTTT
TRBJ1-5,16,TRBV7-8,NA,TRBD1,CASSPRGQYSNQPQHF,TGTGCCAGCAGCCCTAGGGGACAGTATAGCAATCAGCCCCAGCATTTT
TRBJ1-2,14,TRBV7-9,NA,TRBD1,CSSSARQGNYGYTF,TGTTCCAGCAGCGCAAGACAGGGGAACTATGGCTACACCTTC
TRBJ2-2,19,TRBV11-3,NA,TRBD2,CASSLDLLAGGPHTGELFF,TGTGCCAGCAGCTTAGATCTATTAGCGGGAGGGCCTCACACCGGGGAGCTGTTTTTT
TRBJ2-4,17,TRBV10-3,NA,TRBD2,CAISEASGRGAKNSQYF,TGTGCCATCAGTGAGGCGAGCGGGAGGGGAGCCAAAAACAGTCAGTACTTC
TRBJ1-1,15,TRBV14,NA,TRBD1,CASSRETGEHTEAFF,TGTGCCAGCAGCCGAGAGACAGGGGAGCACACTGAAGCTTTCTTT
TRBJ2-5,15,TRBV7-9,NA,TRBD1,CASSLGQGTQETQYF,TGTGCCAGCAGCTTAGGACAGGGGACTCAAGAGACCCAGTACTTC
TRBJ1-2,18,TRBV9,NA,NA,CASSVYGGRRETNYGYTF,TGTGCCAGCAGCGTATACGGGGGACGCCGTGAGACTAACTATGGCTACACCTTC
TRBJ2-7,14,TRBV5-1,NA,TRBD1,CASSLGDRANEQYF,TGCGCCAGCAGCTTGGGGGACAGGGCGAACGAGCAGTACTTC
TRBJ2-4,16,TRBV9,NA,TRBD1,CASSVTGGLAKNIQYF,TGTGCCAGCAGCGTAACAGGGGGCTTAGCCAAAAACATTCAGTACTTC
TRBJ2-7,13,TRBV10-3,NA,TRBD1,CAISEATGNEQYF,TGTGCCATCAGTGAGGCGACAGGGAACGAGCAGTACTTC
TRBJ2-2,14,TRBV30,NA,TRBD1,CASRDSPNTGELFF,TGTGCCTCCCGGGACAGCCCGAACACCGGGGAGCTGTTTTTT
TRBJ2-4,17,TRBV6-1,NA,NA,CASSVYRLLLAKNSQYF,TGTGCCAGCAGTGTATACCGACTCCTACTAGCCAAAAACAGTCAGTACTTC
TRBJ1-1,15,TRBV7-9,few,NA,CSSSASGGWDTEAFF,TGTTCCAGCAGCGCCTCCGGGGGGTGGGACACTGAAGCTTTCTTT
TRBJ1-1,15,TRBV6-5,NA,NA,CASSYSTPTRGGAFF,TGTGCCAGCAGTTACTCTACCCCAACGAGGGGGGGAGCTTTCTTT
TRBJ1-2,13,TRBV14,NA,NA,CASSPLPISGYTF,TGTGCCAGCAGCCCACTACCCATCTCGGGCTACACCTTC
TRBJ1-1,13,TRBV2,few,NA,CASTLELNTEAFF,TGTGCCAGCACCCTCGAGTTGAACACTGAAGCTTTCTTT
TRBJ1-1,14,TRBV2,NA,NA,CASSVTGVGSEAFF,TGTGCCAGCAGTGTTACGGGGGTAGGTAGTGAAGCTTTCTTT